This T cell receptor beta chain was recorded in a study of blood T cell repertoires in COVID-19. Study summary: The origin of the acute and convalescent COVID-19 samples was the United States, Italy and Spain. From T cells, B-cell-depleted T cells, or PBMCs came the material, which was cDNA or gDNA.

Per the authors' pipeline: Amplification of reference gene primers was used by the study to estimate nucleated cell counts. This table comes from immunoSEQ multiplex PCR, and its TCRdb copy is limited to in-frame clones, with some not included. From that table come the V and J calls and clone size; the DNA was used to work out D and trimming. This table holds over 130,000 clones, about three quarters found once. V lost 7 bases, J lost 7 bases, and 10 bases stayed unmatched. The CDR3 loop spans 16 amino acids. Germline-derived CDR1 and CDR2 are MNHEY and SMNVEV (reference sequence). The V gene is TRBV27, the J gene TRBJ2-2; 12 nucleotides align to TRBD2. The source material was peripheral blood. This sequence was found in a woman between 50 and 59 years old with active or convalescent COVID-19. CDR3 nucleotides: TGTGCCAGCACCCCTACTAGCGGGAGGATAGGCGGGGAGCTGTTTTTT. Amino acid sequence: CASTPTSGRIGGELFF.